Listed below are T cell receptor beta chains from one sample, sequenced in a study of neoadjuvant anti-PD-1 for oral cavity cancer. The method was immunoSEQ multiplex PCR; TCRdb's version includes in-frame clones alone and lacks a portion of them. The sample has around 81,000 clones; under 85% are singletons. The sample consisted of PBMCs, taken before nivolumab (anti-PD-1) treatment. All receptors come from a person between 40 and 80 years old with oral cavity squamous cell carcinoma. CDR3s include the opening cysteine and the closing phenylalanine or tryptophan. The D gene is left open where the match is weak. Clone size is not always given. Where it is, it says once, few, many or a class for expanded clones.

CDR3nt: TGCGCCAGCAGCGCGGGACTAGCGGGAACAGGGGAGCTGTTTTTT
CDR3aa: CASSAGLAGTGELFF
j_gene: TRBJ2-2
abundance: once
len: 15
v_gene: TRBV5-1
d_gene: TRBD2

CDR3nt: TGTGCCAGCAGTGACTCGACAGCTAGCACAGATACGCAGTATTTT
CDR3aa: CASSDSTASTDTQYF
j_gene: TRBJ2-3
abundance: NA
len: 15
v_gene: TRBV6-4
d_gene: NA

CDR3nt: TGTGCCAGCAGATCGGACCCAGACAATGAGCAGTTCTTC
CDR3aa: CASRSDPDNEQFF
j_gene: TRBJ2-1
abundance: few
len: 13
v_gene: TRBV7-8
d_gene: NA

CDR3nt: TGTGCCAGCAGCCTAGGACTAGCGGGGGACTGGGCGCAGTTCTTC
CDR3aa: CASSLGLAGDWAQFF
j_gene: TRBJ2-1
abundance: NA
len: 15
v_gene: TRBV2
d_gene: TRBD2

CDR3nt: TGCGCCAGCTCCCCCGGCAGGGCGGACTATGGCTACACCTTC
CDR3aa: CASSPGRADYGYTF
j_gene: TRBJ1-2
abundance: NA
len: 14
v_gene: TRBV5-1
d_gene: NA

CDR3nt: TGCGCCAGCAGCATGGGACAGGGAGACGAGCAGTACTTC
CDR3aa: CASSMGQGDEQYF
j_gene: TRBJ2-7
abundance: NA
len: 13
v_gene: TRBV5-1
d_gene: TRBD1

CDR3nt: TGTGCCAGCAGCTTTGGCCTAGCGGGAGGGCCGGTCCTAAATGAGCAGTTCTTC
CDR3aa: CASSFGLAGGPVLNEQFF
j_gene: TRBJ2-1
abundance: NA
len: 18
v_gene: TRBV11-1
d_gene: TRBD2

CDR3nt: TGCAGCGTTGTGGGAATTGATGAGCAGTTCTTC
CDR3aa: CSVVGIDEQFF
j_gene: TRBJ2-1
abundance: NA
len: 11
v_gene: TRBV29-1
d_gene: NA

CDR3nt: TGTGCCAGCAAGGAGGGAGGGAACGGAGCCTATGGCTACACCTTC
CDR3aa: CASKEGGNGAYGYTF
j_gene: TRBJ1-2
abundance: NA
len: 15
v_gene: TRBV27
d_gene: NA

CDR3nt: TGTGCCAGCAGCCAAGGACGCTTGAGCTCCTACGAGCAGTACTTC
CDR3aa: CASSQGRLSSYEQYF
j_gene: TRBJ2-7
abundance: NA
len: 15
v_gene: TRBV4-2
d_gene: NA